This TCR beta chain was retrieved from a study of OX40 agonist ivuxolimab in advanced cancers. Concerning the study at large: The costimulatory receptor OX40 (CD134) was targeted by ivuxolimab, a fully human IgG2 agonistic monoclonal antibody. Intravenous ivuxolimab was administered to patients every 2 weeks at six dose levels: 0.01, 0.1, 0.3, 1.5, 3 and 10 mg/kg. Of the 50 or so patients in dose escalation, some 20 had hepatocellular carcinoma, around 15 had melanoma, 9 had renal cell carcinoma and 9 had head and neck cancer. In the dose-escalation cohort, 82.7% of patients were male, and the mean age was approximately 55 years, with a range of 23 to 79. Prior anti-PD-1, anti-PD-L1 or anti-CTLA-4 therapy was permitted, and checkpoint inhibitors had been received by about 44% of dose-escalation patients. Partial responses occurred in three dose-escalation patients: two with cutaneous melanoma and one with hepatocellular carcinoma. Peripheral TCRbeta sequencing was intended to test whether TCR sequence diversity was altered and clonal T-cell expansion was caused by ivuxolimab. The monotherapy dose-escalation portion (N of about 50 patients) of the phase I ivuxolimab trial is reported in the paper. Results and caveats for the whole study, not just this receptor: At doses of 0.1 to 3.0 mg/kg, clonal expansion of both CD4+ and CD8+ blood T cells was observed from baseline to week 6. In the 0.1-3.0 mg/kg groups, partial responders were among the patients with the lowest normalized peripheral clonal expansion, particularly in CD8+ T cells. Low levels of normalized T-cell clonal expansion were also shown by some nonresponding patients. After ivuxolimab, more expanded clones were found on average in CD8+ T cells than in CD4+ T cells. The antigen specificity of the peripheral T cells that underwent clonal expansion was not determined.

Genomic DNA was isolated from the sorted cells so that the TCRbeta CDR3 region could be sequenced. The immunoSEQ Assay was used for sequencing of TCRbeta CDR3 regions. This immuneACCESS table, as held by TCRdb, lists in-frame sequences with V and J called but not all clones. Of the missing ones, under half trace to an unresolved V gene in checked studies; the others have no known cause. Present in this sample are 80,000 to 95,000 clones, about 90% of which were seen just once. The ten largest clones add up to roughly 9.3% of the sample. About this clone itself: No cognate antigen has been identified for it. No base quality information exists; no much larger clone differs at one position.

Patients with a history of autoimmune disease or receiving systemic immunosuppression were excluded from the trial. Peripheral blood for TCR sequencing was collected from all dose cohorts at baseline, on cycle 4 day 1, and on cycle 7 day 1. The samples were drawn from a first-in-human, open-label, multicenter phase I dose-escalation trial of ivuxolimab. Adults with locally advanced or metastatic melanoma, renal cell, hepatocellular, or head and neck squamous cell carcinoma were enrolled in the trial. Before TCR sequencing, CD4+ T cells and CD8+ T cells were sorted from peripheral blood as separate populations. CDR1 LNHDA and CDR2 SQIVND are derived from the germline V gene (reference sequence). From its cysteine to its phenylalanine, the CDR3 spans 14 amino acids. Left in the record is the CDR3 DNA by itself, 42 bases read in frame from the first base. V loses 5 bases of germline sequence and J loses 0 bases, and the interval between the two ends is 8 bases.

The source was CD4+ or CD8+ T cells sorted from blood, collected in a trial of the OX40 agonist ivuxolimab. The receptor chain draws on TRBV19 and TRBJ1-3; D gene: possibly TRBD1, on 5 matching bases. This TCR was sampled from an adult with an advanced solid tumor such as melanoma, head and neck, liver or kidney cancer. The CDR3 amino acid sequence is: CASSGAFSGNTIYF. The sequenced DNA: TGTGCCAGTAGTGGGGCATTCTCTGGAAACACCATATATTTT.